This T cell receptor beta chain was identified in a study of T cell repertoires in cytomegalovirus infection. CDR1 and CDR2 (germline): SGHVS, FQNEAQ. CDR3 size: 18 residues. Study-level results: What dominated the ex vivo response were HLA-C-restricted CMV-specific TCR beta clonotypes.

Comments on this clonotype: Its antigen is not known. Relative to the germline gene, one junction end is altered; a read error may explain this.

TCRdb reprocessed the reads with MiXCR, giving one entry per CDR3 protein. This sample carries approximately 910,000 distinct CDR3 sequences, 31% of them seen once, and the ten largest clones take 11% to 15%. The TCR was taken from a human donor in good health (CMV status not recorded). Some clones in this sample may be carry-over from other donors' samples. This specimen was cultured CD8+ T cells from PBMCs, taken from culture after CMV antigen stimulation. The chain has TRBV7-8 and TRBJ2-3, with a possible D match to TRBD2 (7 bases). CDR3 coding DNA: TGTGCCAGCAGCTTCCCTAAACTAGTGGGGGGGCCAGCAGATGCGCAGTATTTT. As protein: CASSFPKLVGGPADAQYF.